Listed below are T cell receptor beta chains from one sample, sequenced in a study of blood T cell repertoires in COVID-19. Libraries were prepared by immunoSEQ multiplex PCR; TCRdb keeps only in-frame clonotypes and omits some of them. Here the sample spans 150,000 to 200,000 clones, 77% being singletons. Sequenced material: peripheral blood. The source of these receptors is a man aged 70-80 years with acute or convalescent COVID-19. The CDR3 runs from the conserved cysteine through the conserved F or W. A D gene is named only where the DNA matches it firmly. Size is omitted from some rows. Given values are once, few, many or a class for expanded clones.

TRBD1	TRBJ2-7	TRBV5-4	-	TGTGCCAGCAGCTACAGGGGGCGAGAGCACGAGCAGTACTTC	CASSYRGREHEQYF
-	TRBJ1-2	TRBV7-8	-	TGTGCCAGCAGCTTAGAATTTGACGGAGACTATGGCTACACCTTC	CASSLEFDGDYGYTF
-	TRBJ2-1	TRBV24-1	-	TGTGCCACCAGTGGTGCCCAGGGGCGAACTCCGCACAATGAGCAGTTCTTC	CATSGAQGRTPHNEQFF
-	TRBJ2-7	TRBV7-6	-	TGTGCCAGCAGCTTAGTTGGGCAGTCCTACGAGCAGTACTTC	CASSLVGQSYEQYF
TRBD2	TRBJ2-3	TRBV6-6	-	TGTGCCAGCAGTCCGAGACTAGCGGGGATAAGCACAGATACGCAGTATTTT	CASSPRLAGISTDTQYF
TRBD1	TRBJ1-3	TRBV9	-	TGTGCCAGCAGCGGGGACAGACTCTCTGGAAACACCATATATTTT	CASSGDRLSGNTIYF
-	TRBJ1-3	TRBV6-1	-	TGTGCCAGCAGTGAAGCGAGGGGACTCGGAAACACCATATATTTT	CASSEARGLGNTIYF
-	TRBJ2-7	TRBV9	-	TGTGCCAGCAGCCGGGATTACTTATACGAGCAGTACTTC	CASSRDYLYEQYF
-	TRBJ1-1	TRBV13	-	TGTGCCAGCAGCTTACAAGGGGGTAAGACTGAAGCTTTCTTT	CASSLQGGKTEAFF
TRBD1	TRBJ1-2	TRBV19	few	TGTGCCAGTGGACAGGTTAGCTACACCTTC	CASGQVSYTF
TRBD1	TRBJ1-2	TRBV4-1	-	TGCGCCAGCAGCCCCCGGGACAGACTTAACTATGGCTACACCTTC	CASSPRDRLNYGYTF
-	TRBJ2-7	TRBV28	-	TGTGCCAGCAGTTATACAGGTCCGCCCTACGAGCAGTACTTC	CASSYTGPPYEQYF
-	TRBJ2-7	TRBV5-4	once	TGTGCCAGCAGCTCTCGGACGGGGTACGAGCAGTACTTC	CASSSRTGYEQYF
-	TRBJ1-1	TRBV19	-	TGTGCCAGTAGTATGAGGGTTGGCACTGAAGCTTTCTTT	CASSMRVGTEAFF
-	TRBJ1-2	TRBV10-1	few	TGCGCCAGCAGTGACTCAGACAGGCCGGAAGGGTATGGCTACACCTTC	CASSDSDRPEGYGYTF
-	TRBJ2-7	TRBV7-9	-	TGTGCCAGCACACGCGGTGGGGGCCGCTCCTACGAGCAGTACTTC	CASTRGGGRSYEQYF
-	TRBJ1-5	TRBV24-1	-	TGTGCCACCAGTGATTCGGGGAGGGACAGCAATCAGCCCCAGCATTTT	CATSDSGRDSNQPQHF
-	TRBJ1-3	TRBV5-1	-	TGCGCCAGCAGCTTGGAGGGGGTATTCTCTGGAAACACCATATATTTT	CASSLEGVFSGNTIYF
-	TRBJ1-1	TRBV5-1	-	TGCGCCAGCAGCTTGGCGGGGAACACTGAAGCTTTCTTT	CASSLAGNTEAFF
TRBD1	TRBJ1-1	TRBV7-2	-	TGTGCCAGCAGCTTTCAGACAGGGGGCACTGAAGCTTTCTTT	CASSFQTGGTEAFF
TRBD2	TRBJ2-7	TRBV5-4	many	TGTGCCAGCAGCTTGGCGTCTAGCGGGGGGCGCTACGAGCAGTACTTC	CASSLASSGGRYEQYF
-	TRBJ1-4	TRBV6-5	-	TGTGCCAGCAGTTACTCGCCCGGGGTATATGAAAAACTGTTTTTT	CASSYSPGVYEKLFF
-	TRBJ1-3	TRBV28	-	TGTGCCAGCAGTCATGCGGCCATAAAATCTGGAAACACCATATATTTT	CASSHAAIKSGNTIYF
TRBD1	TRBJ1-1	TRBV18	-	TGTGCCAGCTCACCTTCGGGACAGGCCTACACTGAAGCTTTCTTT	CASSPSGQAYTEAFF
TRBD2	TRBJ2-7	TRBV6-5	-	TGTGCCAGCACCCCCATAGCGGGGGGGAACTACGAGCAGTACTTC	CASTPIAGGNYEQYF
-	TRBJ2-1	TRBV7-3	-	TGTGCCAGCAGCCCGGCGGGGACCCCCTCCTACAATGAGCAGTTCTTC	CASSPAGTPSYNEQFF
-	TRBJ2-7	TRBV7-9	-	TGTGCCAGCAGCTCCCCAGGTCGATCCTACGAGCAGTACTTC	CASSSPGRSYEQYF
-	TRBJ2-5	TRBV6-5	-	TGTGCCAGCAGGGCCCGAGGCGTACAGACCCAGTACTTC	CASRARGVQTQYF
TRBD1	TRBJ2-2	TRBV5-1	-	TGCGCCAGCAGCTCCGACCCCCCGGGACAGGGGGCATCCGGGGAGCTGTTTTTT	CASSSDPPGQGASGELFF
TRBD1	TRBJ1-2	TRBV5-6	-	TGTGCCAGCAGCTGGGGGACAGGATTAAATGGCTACACCTTC	CASSWGTGLNGYTF
-	TRBJ1-2	TRBV4-2	-	TGTGCCAGCAGCCACCAGGAGGGGAACTATGGCTACACCTTC	CASSHQEGNYGYTF
-	TRBJ1-5	TRBV10-3	-	TGTGCCATCAGTGAAACGCAGGGAGGGGATCAGCCCCAGCATTTT	CAISETQGGDQPQHF
-	TRBJ1-1	TRBV3-1/TRBV3-2	-	TGTGCCAGCAGTACCTGGGGCGGAACTGAAGCTTTCTTT	CASSTWGGTEAFF
-	TRBJ2-3	TRBV5-1	few	TGCGCCAGCAGCCCGACGTTGATAGCAAGTACAGATACGCAGTATTTT	CASSPTLIASTDTQYF
-	TRBJ1-6	TRBV28	-	TGTGCCAGCAACCCGCCCGGGTATAGCTCCTATAATTCACCCCTCCACTTT	CASNPPGYSSYNSPLHF
-	TRBJ1-2	TRBV6-5	-	TGTGCCAGCAGTCAGGACAGCGACTATGGCTACACCTTC	CASSQDSDYGYTF
TRBD1	TRBJ1-2	TRBV7-8	-	TGTGCCAGCAGCTTAGCGGGACAGTACTATGGCTACACCTTC	CASSLAGQYYGYTF
-	TRBJ1-1	TRBV5-1	-	TGCGCCAGCAGCTTGCAGGGTGAGGACACTGAAGCTTTCTTT	CASSLQGEDTEAFF
TRBD2	TRBJ2-7	TRBV10-1	-	TGCGCCAGCAGGCCGGGAGGGGCCTCCTACGAGCAGTACTTC	CASRPGGASYEQYF
-	TRBJ1-1	TRBV6-6	-	TGTGCCAGCAGTTACCCACAGGGAATGAACACTGAAGCTTTCTTT	CASSYPQGMNTEAFF
TRBD1	TRBJ2-7	TRBV10-3	few	TGTGCCGCTCGACGACAGGGTGAGGAGGAGCAGTACTTC	CAARRQGEEEQYF
-	TRBJ1-4	TRBV29-1	once	TGCAGCGTTGAAGATCAAGGGAGCGAAAAACTGTTTTTT	CSVEDQGSEKLFF